The clone carrying this T cell receptor (beta chain) was found a few times. The antigen is unknown. In the same sample, other DNA sequences code for this CDR3. The data were taken from a study of beta chain features in type 1 diabetes. Study findings and constraints: Junctions at VDJ sites from type 1 diabetes patients had fewer insertions and more deletions. The cDNA sequencing approach could over-represent high-TCR-expressing cells. TCRB CDR3s from Type 1 diabetes patients were moderately but significantly shorter in all four CD4+ subsets.

V dropped 0 bases and J dropped 10 bases, with 10 bases sitting between them. Per germline, CDR1 MNHNS and CDR2 SASEGT. The CDR3 has 14 residues. What was sequenced were expressed TCRB transcripts, since all of the isolated RNA had been reverse transcribed. An average around 3.3 million reads came from naive, central memory and regulatory T cell samples. Only in-frame clones appear in the TCRdb table, and some are missing; sequencing was by immunoSEQ multiplex PCR. The table lists hundreds of thousands of clones, 14% of them singletons. This clonotype was obtained from a man aged 25 to 40 in good health. The chain has TRBV6-1 and TRBJ1-6; tentatively, D is TRBD1 (6 bases). Sequencing was performed on central memory CD4+ T cells from blood. DNA for the CDR3: TGTGCCAGCAGTGAAGCGCTTCAGGGGTCACCCCTCCACTTT. It codes for CASSEALQGSPLHF.